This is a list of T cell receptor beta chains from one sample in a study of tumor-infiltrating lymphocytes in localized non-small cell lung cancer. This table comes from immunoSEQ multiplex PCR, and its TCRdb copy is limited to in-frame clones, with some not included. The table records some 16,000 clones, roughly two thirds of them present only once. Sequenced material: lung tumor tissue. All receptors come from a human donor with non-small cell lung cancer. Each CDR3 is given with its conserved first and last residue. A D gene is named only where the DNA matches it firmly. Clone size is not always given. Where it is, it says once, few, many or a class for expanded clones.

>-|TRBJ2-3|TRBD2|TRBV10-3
CAISEASSLAGGTDTQYF
TGTGCCATCAGTGAGGCGAGCAGCCTAGCGGGAGGTACAGATACGCAGTATTTT
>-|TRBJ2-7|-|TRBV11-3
CASSSGPYEQYF
TGTGCCAGCAGTTCTGGTCCATACGAGCAGTACTTC
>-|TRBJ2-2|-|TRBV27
CASGRRRQGIELFF
TGTGCCAGCGGGAGGCGTAGACAGGGAATAGAGCTGTTTTTT
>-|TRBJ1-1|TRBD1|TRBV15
CATRGPTGVNTEAFF
TGTGCCACCAGGGGACCGACAGGGGTGAACACTGAAGCTTTCTTT
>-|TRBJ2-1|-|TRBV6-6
CASTKGPEGFF
TGTGCCAGCACCAAGGGGCCAGAAGGGTTCTTC
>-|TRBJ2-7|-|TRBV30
CAWRGEGTYEQYF
TGTGCCTGGAGGGGAGAGGGCACCTACGAGCAGTACTTC
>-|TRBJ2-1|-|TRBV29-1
CSALPSSASYNEQFF
TGCAGCGCCCTGCCGTCTAGCGCCTCCTACAATGAGCAGTTCTTC
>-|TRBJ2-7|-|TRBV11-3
CASSFDFSRGRSFITYEQYF
TGTGCCAGCAGCTTCGACTTTTCGCGGGGACGTAGCTTTATAACCTACGAGCAGTACTTC
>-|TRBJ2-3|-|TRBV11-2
CASSPETGRDTQYF
TGTGCCAGCAGCCCGGAAACGGGTCGTGATACGCAGTATTTT
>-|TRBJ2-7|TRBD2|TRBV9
CASSGLAGVGEQYF
TGTGCCAGCAGCGGACTAGCGGGAGTAGGAGAGCAGTACTTC
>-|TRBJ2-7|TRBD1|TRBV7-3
CASSLVGTGISEQYF
TGTGCCAGCAGCTTAGTTGGGACAGGGATCTCCGAGCAGTACTTC
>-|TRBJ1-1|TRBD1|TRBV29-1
CSVVTGGSSEAFF
TGCAGCGTGGTAACAGGGGGCTCGTCTGAAGCTTTCTTT
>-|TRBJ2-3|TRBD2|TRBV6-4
CASSGTAGGTDTQYF
TGTGCCAGCAGTGGTACGGCGGGAGGCACAGATACGCAGTATTTT
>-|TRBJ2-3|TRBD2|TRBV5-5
CASSLPGLAGFTDTQYF
TGTGCCAGCAGCTTACCGGGACTAGCGGGATTCACAGATACGCAGTATTTT
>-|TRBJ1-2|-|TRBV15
CATSRDAGAKKNYGYTF
TGTGCCACCAGCAGAGACGCAGGGGCGAAAAAGAACTATGGCTACACCTTC
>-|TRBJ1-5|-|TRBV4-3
CASSQELGRDLPQHF
TGCGCCAGCAGCCAAGAATTGGGCAGGGACTTGCCTCAGCATTTT
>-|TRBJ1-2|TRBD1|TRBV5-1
CASSLVSGGDYGYTF
TGCGCCAGCAGCTTGGTGTCAGGGGGCGACTATGGCTACACCTTC
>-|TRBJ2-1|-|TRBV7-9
CATTLGADNEQFF
TGTGCCACAACCCTTGGGGCAGACAATGAGCAGTTCTTC
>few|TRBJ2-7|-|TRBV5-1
CASSWEGWGTSYEQYF
TGCGCCAGCAGCTGGGAAGGTTGGGGGACCTCCTACGAGCAGTACTTC
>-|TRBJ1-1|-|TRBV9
CASSVDGSLNTEAFF
TGTGCCAGCAGCGTAGATGGGTCCTTGAACACTGAAGCTTTCTTT
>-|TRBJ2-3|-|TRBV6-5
CASSWDGMQTTQYF
TGTGCCAGCAGTTGGGACGGAATGCAGACTACGCAGTATTTT
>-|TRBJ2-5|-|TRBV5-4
CASSPRITQETQYF
TGTGCCAGCAGCCCCCGGATCACGCAAGAGACCCAGTACTTC
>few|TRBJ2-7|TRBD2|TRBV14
CASSQYPGLAGDRSYEQYF
TGTGCCAGCAGCCAATACCCGGGACTAGCGGGAGATCGATCCTACGAGCAGTACTTC
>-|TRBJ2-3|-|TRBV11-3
CASSLGGLEADTQYF
TGTGCCAGCAGCCTAGGGGGGCTAGAGGCGGATACGCAGTATTTT
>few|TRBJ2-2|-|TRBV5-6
CASSLYQALSNTGELFF
TGTGCCAGCAGCTTGTATCAGGCACTTTCTAACACCGGGGAGCTGTTTTTT
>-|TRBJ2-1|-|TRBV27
CASSLIGSSYNEQFF
TGTGCCAGCAGTTTAATCGGTTCCTCCTACAATGAGCAGTTCTTC
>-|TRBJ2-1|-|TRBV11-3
CASSLGSGIYNEQFF
TGTGCCAGCAGCTTAGGTTCGGGGATCTACAATGAGCAGTTCTTC
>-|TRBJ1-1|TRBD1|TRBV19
CASSWTGMNTEAFF
TGTGCCAGTAGCTGGACAGGGATGAACACTGAAGCTTTCTTT
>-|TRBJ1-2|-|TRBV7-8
CASSEIEGVDYGYTF
TGTGCCAGCAGCGAAATCGAAGGGGTAGACTATGGCTACACCTTC